This passage covers 18 T cell receptor beta chains from one sample sequenced in a study of CD4 T cells in relation to SARS-CoV-2 and coronaviruses (dated by TCRdb to about 2021). The library was built by means of the immunoSEQ multiplex PCR assay. Entries here come from immuneACCESS through TCRdb and include only in-frame sequences with V and J called. Some clones fail to appear in such tables; in the studies checked, an unresolved V gene covers under half of the shortfall, and the cause of the remainder is unknown. The sample table records tens of thousands of clones; 75% to 90% of these occur just once. The ten largest account for about 3% of the sample. Sequencing used memory CD4+ T cells from PBMCs. The cell subset or site label here, explained by the study, means: memory (non-naive) CD4+ T cells. The receptors originated from an adult with COVID-19.

In this sample, this clone turned up once. The chain couples TRBV28 to TRBJ2-7; 8 bases are shared with TRBD2. From germline, CDR1 is MDHEN and CDR2 SYDVKM. The CDR3 contains 15 residues. Trimming at V came to 6 bases and at J to 0 bases, leaving 7 bases not matched to a gene. The CDR3 DNA follows: TGTGCCAGCAGCCATAGCGGGACGAGCTCCTACGAGCAGTACTTC. Encoded protein: CASSHSGTSSYEQYF.

This chain uses TRBV5-1 with TRBJ2-1, with 10 bases matching TRBD2. CDR3 size: 16 residues. V shed 0 bases, J shed 6 bases, and the junction held 6 bases outside the gene matches. The germline V gene encodes CDR1 SGHRS and CDR2 YFSETQ. The CDR3 coding sequence is TGCGCCAGCAGCTTGGCCGAGCGGGAGGGCTCCAATGAGCAGTTCTTC. The encoded protein is CASSLAEREGSNEQFF.

The V gene is TRBV6-2 or TRBV6-3, the J gene TRBJ2-7; no clear D. The CDR3 extends over 15 amino acids. CDR1 and CDR2 from the germline V gene are MNHEY and SVGEGT. V dropped 2 bases and J dropped 6 bases, with 17 bases sitting between them. This chain's CDR3 is CASSYHSISAGEQYF. The DNA for the CDR3 is TGTGCCAGCAGTTACCATTCTATCTCAGCCGGCGAGCAGTACTTC.

The chain combines TRBV11-3 with TRBJ2-2; D is perhaps TRBD2 (6 bases). The CDR3 covers 16 residues. The ends were cut back, 0 bases at V and 0 bases at J, with 8 bases in the middle. In germline, CDR1 is SGHNT, CDR2 YENEEA. The CDR3 here is CASSLDGGSNTGELFF. CDR3 nucleotide sequence: TGTGCCAGCAGCTTAGATGGGGGGTCGAACACCGGGGAGCTGTTTTTT.

This chain connects TRBV28 to TRBJ2-7; D is undetermined. The length of the CDR3 is 13 residues. Germline values: CDR1 MDHEN, CDR2 SYDVKM. V lost 6 bases and J 3 bases, leaving 12 bases between the germline ends. The CDR3 loop reads CASRVSLHYEQYF. CDR3 coding DNA: TGTGCCAGCAGGGTCTCCCTCCACTACGAGCAGTACTTC.

The chain joins TRBV7-9 to TRBJ2-7; D gene unclear. The germline V and J ends were trimmed by 1 base and 6 bases, with 4 bases remaining between them. The CDR3 has 11 residues. Germline CDR1 SEHNR, CDR2 FQNEAQ (reference sequence). The chain's CDR3 is CASSLGVEQYF. As DNA, the CDR3 is TGTGCCAGCAGCTTAGGGGTCGAGCAGTACTTC.

This chain connects TRBV2 to TRBJ1-2; no clear D. The germline V and J ends were trimmed by 3 bases and 4 bases, with 12 bases remaining between them. The CDR3 consists of 14 residues. The germline gives CDR1 SNHLY, CDR2 FYNNEI. In DNA form, the CDR3 reads TGTGCCAGCAGTGAGTCGGGCAGTCTCTATGGCTACACCTTC. It translates to CASSESGSLYGYTF.

The gene calls are TRBV23-1 and TRBJ2-2; the D is unclear. TRBV23-1 carries the ORF label, with uncertain function. The CDR3 length is 18 residues. Trimming removed 2 bases from V and 1 base from J, with 17 bases in between. The CDR3 DNA follows: TGCGCCAGCAGTCAACGCCTTGGGCTCCGGCTGAACACCGGGGAGCTGTTTTTT. Translated, it gives CASSQRLGLRLNTGELFF.

The V call is TRBV11-2, the J call TRBJ2-1; D is ambiguous. The CDR3 totals 13 residues. V was trimmed by 0 bases and J by 13 bases, leaving 13 bases between them. Per the germline V gene, CDR1 is SGHAT and CDR2 is FQNNGV. The CDR3 DNA follows: TGTGCCAGCAGCTTAGATGACGAGTACAATCAGTTCTTC. This encodes CASSLDDEYNQFF.

This clone was observed a single time. The chain links TRBV5-1 to TRBJ2-6, with 9 bases matching TRBD1. Looked up from germline, CDR1 is SGHRS and CDR2 is YFSETQ. The V and J ends lost 2 bases and 0 bases, in that order; junction bases with no gene match: 9. The CDR3 spans 19 residues. The CDR3 sequence: CASSLQGALTLSGANVLTF. The CDR3 DNA reads as TGCGCCAGCAGCTTACAGGGGGCTCTGACCCTCTCTGGGGCCAACGTCCTGACTTTC.

This CDR3 reads CAIRGGRATDTQYF. The DNA for the CDR3 is TGTGCCATAAGGGGCGGGAGGGCCACAGATACGCAGTATTTT. The chain couples TRBV30 to TRBJ2-3; 9 nucleotides match TRBD2. This CDR3 has 14 amino acids. The ends lost 8 bases at V and 2 bases at J; junction bases unmatched: 8. In germline, CDR1 is GTSNPN, CDR2 SVGIG (reference sequence).

The V gene is TRBV5-4, the J gene TRBJ2-7; 8 bases align to TRBD1. V was clipped by 3 bases and J by 2 bases; unmatched bases: 4. CDR3 size: 14 residues. Per the germline V gene, CDR1 is SGHNT and CDR2 is YYREEE (reference sequence). In nucleotides, the CDR3 is TGTGCCAGCAGCTGGGAACAGGGGGCCTACGAGCAGTACTTC. Encoded protein: CASSWEQGAYEQYF.

This chain uses TRBV3-1 (or the pseudogene TRBV3-2) with TRBJ2-3, with 7 bases matching TRBD2. J lost 8 bases, V lost 2 bases, and 7 bases had no gene match. The CDR3 has 14 amino acids. Per the germline V gene, CDR1 is LGHDT and CDR2 is YNNKEL (reference sequence). The CDR3 spells CASSQQRDLVTQYF. CDR3 nucleotide sequence: TGTGCCAGCAGCCAACAGCGGGATTTGGTTACGCAGTATTTT.

This sequence joins TRBV5-5 and TRBJ2-7; no firm D call. The CDR3 runs 15 residues. V was trimmed by 4 bases and J by 5 bases, leaving 19 bases between them. Germline V gene lookup returns CDR1 SGHKS and CDR2 YYEKEE (reference sequence). CDR3 loop: CASSPPSVPQDEQYF. Written as DNA, the CDR3 is TGTGCCAGCAGCCCCCCTTCCGTGCCACAAGACGAGCAGTACTTC. The entire variable domain, with the rest obtained from reference TRBV5-5 and TRBJ2-7, is as follows: DAGVTQSPTHLIKTRGQQVTLRCSPISGHKSVSWYQQVLGQGPQFIFQYYEKEERGRGNFPDRFSARQFPNYSSELNVNALLLGDSALYLCASSPPSVPQDEQYFGPGTRLTVT.

Comment on this clone: An end of the junction differs from the germline gene, which may be a read error. The chain is built from TRBV7-8 and TRBJ2-7; TRBD2 is a possible D gene (6 bases). Germline V gene sequence: CDR1 SGHVS, CDR2 FQNEAQ. This CDR3 is built from 15 residues. CDR3 sequence (DNA): TGTGCCAGCACCTTAACCGCGGGGATCGCGATCGAGCAGTACTTC. Translation: CASTLTAGIAIEQYF.

V and J are TRBV5-1 and TRBJ2-2; 8 positions match TRBD2. This CDR3 is 17 amino acids long. With V trimmed by 1 base and J by 6 bases, 11 bases remained unmatched. In germline, CDR1 is SGHRS, CDR2 YFSETQ. CDR3 loop: CASSLWVAGNSAGELFF. The DNA of the CDR3 is TGCGCCAGCAGCTTGTGGGTAGCGGGAAATTCTGCCGGGGAGCTGTTTTTT.

This clone appeared once. This chain connects TRBV7-9 to TRBJ2-5, with D maybe TRBD2 (6 bases). Trimming took off 1 base at V and 1 base at J, with 19 bases between the two ends. The CDR3 extends over 18 amino acids. The germline gives CDR1 SEHNR, CDR2 FQNEAQ (reference sequence). CDR3 region: CASSLGMWTIKSQETQYF. DNA for the CDR3: TGTGCCAGCAGCTTAGGGATGTGGACTATTAAGTCCCAAGAGACCCAGTACTTC.

This chain joins TRBV28 and TRBJ1-5; unclear D gene. The CDR3 has 12 residues. V was trimmed by 9 bases and J by 7 bases, leaving 13 bases between them. Germline V gene sequence: CDR1 MDHEN, CDR2 SYDVKM. The CDR3 sequence is CASTPGSQPQHF. The CDR3 bases are TGTGCCAGTACCCCAGGATCGCAGCCCCAGCATTTT.